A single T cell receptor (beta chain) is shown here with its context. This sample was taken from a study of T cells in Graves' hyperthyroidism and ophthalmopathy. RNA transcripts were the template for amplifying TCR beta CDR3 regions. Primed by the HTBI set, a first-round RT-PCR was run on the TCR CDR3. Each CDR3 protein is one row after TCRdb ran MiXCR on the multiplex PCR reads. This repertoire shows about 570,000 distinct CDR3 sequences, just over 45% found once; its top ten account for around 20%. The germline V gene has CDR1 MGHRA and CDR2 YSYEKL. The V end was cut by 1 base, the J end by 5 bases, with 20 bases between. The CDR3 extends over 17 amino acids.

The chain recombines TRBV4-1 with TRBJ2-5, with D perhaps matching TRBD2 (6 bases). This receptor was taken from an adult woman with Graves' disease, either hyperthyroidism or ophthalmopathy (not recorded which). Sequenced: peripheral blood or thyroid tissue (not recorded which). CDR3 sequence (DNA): TGCGCCAGCAGCCAAGGGACGGAGGGCTCGCGGCAGGAGACCCAGTACTTC. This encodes CASSQGTEGSRQETQYF.